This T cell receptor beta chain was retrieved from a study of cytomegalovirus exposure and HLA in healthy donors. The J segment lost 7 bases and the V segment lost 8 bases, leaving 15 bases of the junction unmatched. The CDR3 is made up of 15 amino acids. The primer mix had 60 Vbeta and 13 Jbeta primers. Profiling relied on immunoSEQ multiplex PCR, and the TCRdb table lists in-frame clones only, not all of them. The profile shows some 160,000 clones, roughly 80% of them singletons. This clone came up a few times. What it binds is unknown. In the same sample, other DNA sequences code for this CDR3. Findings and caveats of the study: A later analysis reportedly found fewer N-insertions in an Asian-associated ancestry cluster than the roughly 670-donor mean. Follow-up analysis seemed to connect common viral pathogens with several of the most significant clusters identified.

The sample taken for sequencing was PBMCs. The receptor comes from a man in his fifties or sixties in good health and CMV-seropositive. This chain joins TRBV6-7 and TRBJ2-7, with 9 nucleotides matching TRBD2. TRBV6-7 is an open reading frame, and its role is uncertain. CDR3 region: CASRTTGTSSEEQYF. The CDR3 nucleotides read TGTGCCAGCCGTACGACCGGGACTAGCTCGGAGGAGCAGTACTTC.